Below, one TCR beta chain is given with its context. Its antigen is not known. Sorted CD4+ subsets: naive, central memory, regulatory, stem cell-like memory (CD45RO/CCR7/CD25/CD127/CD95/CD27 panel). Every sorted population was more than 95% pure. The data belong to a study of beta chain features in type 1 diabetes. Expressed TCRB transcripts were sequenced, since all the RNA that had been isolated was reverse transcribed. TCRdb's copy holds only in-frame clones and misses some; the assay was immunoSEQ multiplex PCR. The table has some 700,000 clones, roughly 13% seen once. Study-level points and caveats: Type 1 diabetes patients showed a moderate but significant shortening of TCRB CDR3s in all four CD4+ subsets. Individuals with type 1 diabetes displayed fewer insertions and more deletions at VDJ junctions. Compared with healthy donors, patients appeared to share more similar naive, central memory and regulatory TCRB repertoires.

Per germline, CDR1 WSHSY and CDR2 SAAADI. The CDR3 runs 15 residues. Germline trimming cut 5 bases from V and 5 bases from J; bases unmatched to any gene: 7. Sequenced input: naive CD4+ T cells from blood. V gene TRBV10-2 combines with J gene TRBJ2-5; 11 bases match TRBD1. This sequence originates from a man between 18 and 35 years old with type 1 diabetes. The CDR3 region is CASSRGTGGLETQYF. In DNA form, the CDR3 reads TGCGCCAGCAGTCGCGGGACAGGGGGATTGGAGACCCAGTACTTC.